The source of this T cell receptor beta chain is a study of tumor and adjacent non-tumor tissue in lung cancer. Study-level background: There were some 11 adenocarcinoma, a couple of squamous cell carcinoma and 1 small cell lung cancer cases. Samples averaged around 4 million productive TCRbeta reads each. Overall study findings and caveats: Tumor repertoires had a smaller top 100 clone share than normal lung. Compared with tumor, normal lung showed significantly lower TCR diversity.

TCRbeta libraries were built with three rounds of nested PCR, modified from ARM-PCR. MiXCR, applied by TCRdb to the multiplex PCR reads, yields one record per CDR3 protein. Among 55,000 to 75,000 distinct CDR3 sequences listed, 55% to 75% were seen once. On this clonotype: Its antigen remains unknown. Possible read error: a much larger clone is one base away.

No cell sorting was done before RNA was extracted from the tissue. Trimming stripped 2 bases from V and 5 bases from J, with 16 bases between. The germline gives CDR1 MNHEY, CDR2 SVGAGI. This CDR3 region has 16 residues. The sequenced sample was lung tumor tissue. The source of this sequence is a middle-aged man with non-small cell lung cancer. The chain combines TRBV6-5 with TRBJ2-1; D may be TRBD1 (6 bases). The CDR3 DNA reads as TGTGCCAGCAGTTACACTCAGGGGCCCTTTCACAATGAGCAGTTCTTC. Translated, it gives CASSYTQGPFHNEQFF.